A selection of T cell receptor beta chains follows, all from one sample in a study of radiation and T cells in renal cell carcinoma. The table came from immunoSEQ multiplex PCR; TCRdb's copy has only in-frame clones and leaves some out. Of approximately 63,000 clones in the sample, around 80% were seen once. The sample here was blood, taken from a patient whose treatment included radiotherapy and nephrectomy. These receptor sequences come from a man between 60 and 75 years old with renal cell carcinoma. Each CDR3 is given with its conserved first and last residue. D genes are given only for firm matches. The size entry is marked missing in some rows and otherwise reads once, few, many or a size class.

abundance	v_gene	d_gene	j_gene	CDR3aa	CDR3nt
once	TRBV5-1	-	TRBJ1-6	CASSGSSYNSPLHF	TGCGCCAGCAGTGGATCCTCCTATAATTCACCCCTCCACTTT
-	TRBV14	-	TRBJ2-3	CASSQDRAAASTDTQYF	TGTGCCAGCAGCCAAGATCGGGCAGCTGCTAGCACAGATACGCAGTATTTT
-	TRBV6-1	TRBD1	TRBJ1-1	CATQGGRGNTEAFF	TGTGCCACACAGGGGGGACGGGGGAACACTGAAGCTTTCTTT
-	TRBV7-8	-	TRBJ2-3	CASSYGQGNTDTQYF	TGTGCCAGCAGCTACGGGCAGGGTAACACAGATACGCAGTATTTT
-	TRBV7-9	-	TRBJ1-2	CASSYTGNYGYTF	TGTGCCAGCAGTTATACAGGGAACTATGGCTACACCTTC
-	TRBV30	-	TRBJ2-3	CAWSEGLVTDTQYF	TGTGCCTGGAGTGAGGGGTTGGTCACAGATACGCAGTATTTT
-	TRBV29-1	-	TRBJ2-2	CSVDRGATGELFF	TGCAGCGTTGATAGGGGCGCGACCGGGGAGCTGTTTTTT
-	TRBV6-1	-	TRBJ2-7	CASSEMAGRTYEQYF	TGTGCCAGCAGTGAAATGGCAGGTCGGACCTACGAGCAGTACTTC
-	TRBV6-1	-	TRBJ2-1	CASRVPGTNEQFF	TGTGCCAGCAGGGTCCCGGGAACCAATGAGCAGTTCTTC
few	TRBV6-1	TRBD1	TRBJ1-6	CASSDFGGGLFTLHF	TGTGCCAGCAGTGATTTCGGAGGGGGCCTTTTTACCCTCCACTTT
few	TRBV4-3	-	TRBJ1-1	CASSPLSTGGTEAFF	TGCGCCAGCAGCCCCTTAAGCACGGGTGGCACTGAAGCTTTCTTT
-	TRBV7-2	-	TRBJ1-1	CASSASLNTEAFF	TGTGCCAGCAGCGCGTCATTGAACACTGAAGCTTTCTTT
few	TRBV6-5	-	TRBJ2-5	CASSSRREQETQYF	TGTGCCAGCAGTAGTCGACGGGAACAAGAGACCCAGTACTTC
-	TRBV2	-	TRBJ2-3	CASSIDTQYF	TGTGCCAGCAGTATAGATACGCAGTATTTT
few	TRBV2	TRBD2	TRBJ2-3	CASSSSGRQEDTQYF	TGTGCCAGCAGTTCTAGCGGGAGGCAGGAAGATACGCAGTATTTT
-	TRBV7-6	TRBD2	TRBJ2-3	CASSFASGGPDTQYF	TGTGCCAGCAGCTTCGCTAGCGGGGGGCCAGATACGCAGTATTTT
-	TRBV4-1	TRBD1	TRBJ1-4	CASSLQGLNEKLFF	TGCGCCAGCAGCCTACAGGGGCTTAATGAAAAACTGTTTTTT
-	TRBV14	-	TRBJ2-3	CASSQSVLASSDTQYF	TGTGCCAGCAGCCAATCTGTTCTGGCGTCGAGTGATACGCAGTATTTT
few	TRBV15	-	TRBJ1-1	CATSRLNSDTEAFF	TGTGCCACCAGCAGACTAAATAGCGACACTGAAGCTTTCTTT
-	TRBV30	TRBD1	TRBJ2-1	CAWSSHRGSYNEQFF	TGTGCCTGGAGTTCGCACAGGGGGTCCTACAATGAGCAGTTCTTC
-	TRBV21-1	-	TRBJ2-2	CASDRSGELFF	TGTGCCAGTGACAGGTCCGGGGAGCTGTTTTTT
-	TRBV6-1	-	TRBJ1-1	CASSVPQVIDTEAFF	TGTGCCAGCAGTGTCCCGCAGGTGATTGACACTGAAGCTTTCTTT
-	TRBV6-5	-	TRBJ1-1	CASSYSNRGGTEAFF	TGTGCCAGCAGTTACTCGAATCGGGGAGGCACTGAAGCTTTCTTT
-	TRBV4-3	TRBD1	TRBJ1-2	CASSQDRRTGGRNYGYTF	TGCGCCAGCAGCCAAGATCGAAGGACAGGGGGCAGGAACTATGGCTACACCTTC
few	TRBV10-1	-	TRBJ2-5	CASSESGEKETQYF	TGCGCCAGCAGTGAGTCTGGGGAGAAAGAGACCCAGTACTTC
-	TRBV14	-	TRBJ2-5	CASSLPGPIGTQYF	TGTGCCAGCAGCCTTCCGGGACCCATCGGAACCCAGTACTTC
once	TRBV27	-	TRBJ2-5	CASGPYQEETQYF	TGTGCCAGCGGCCCCTACCAAGAAGAGACCCAGTACTTC
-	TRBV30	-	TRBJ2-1	CAWSDSYKEQFF	TGTGCCTGGAGTGATTCCTACAAAGAGCAGTTCTTC
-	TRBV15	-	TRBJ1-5	CATSRGQFNQPQHF	TGTGCCACCAGCAGAGGACAGTTCAATCAGCCCCAGCATTTT